This is a list of T cell receptor beta chains from one sample in a study of memory CD4+ T cells and cytomegalovirus serostatus. Clones were sequenced by immunoSEQ multiplex PCR, and TCRdb holds only the in-frame ones, with some missing. In the table there are about 67,000 clones, about 78% of which are singletons. Sequencing was carried out using memory CD4+ T cells from blood. Source of these receptors: an adult in good health and CMV-seropositive. The CDR3 runs from the conserved cysteine through the conserved F or W. The D gene is left open where the match is weak. Clone size appears in some rows only: once, few, many, or a class for an expanded clone.

>TRBJ1-2|TRBV7-9|-|-
CASSHEVGGASGYTF
TGTGCCAGCAGCCATGAGGTGGGGGGCGCGAGTGGCTACACCTTC
>TRBJ2-7|TRBV6-1|-|-
CASSLEVREQYF
TGTGCCAGCAGCCTTGAGGTGCGGGAGCAGTACTTC
>TRBJ2-7|TRBV15|-|TRBD2
CATSRAQISLAAPYEQYF
TGTGCCACCAGCAGAGCCCAGATATCACTAGCGGCCCCCTACGAGCAGTACTTC
>TRBJ1-1|TRBV2|once|-
CASRGEGEAFF
TGTGCCAGCAGGGGGGAGGGTGAAGCTTTCTTT
>TRBJ1-2|TRBV11-2|-|-
CASSTPKTYGYTF
TGTGCCAGCAGCACCCCAAAGACGTATGGCTACACCTTC
>TRBJ2-3|TRBV2|-|-
CASGAPTDTQYF
TGTGCCAGCGGGGCGCCCACAGATACGCAGTATTTT
>TRBJ2-4|TRBV27|medium-sized|TRBD2
CASSPPGLVNIQYF
TGTGCCAGCAGTCCGCCGGGACTAGTAAACATTCAGTACTTC
>TRBJ2-5|TRBV5-4|-|TRBD2
CASSGRGAGGWETQYF
TGTGCCAGCAGCGGCCGGGGGGCGGGAGGATGGGAGACCCAGTACTTC
>TRBJ2-7|TRBV9|-|TRBD2
CASSVSGKPTYEQYF
TGTGCCAGCAGCGTAAGCGGGAAACCAACCTACGAGCAGTACTTC
>TRBJ1-6|TRBV6-1|-|-
CASTEGVGPLDF
TGTGCCAGCACCGAAGGCGTGGGCCCTCTGGACTTT
>TRBJ2-5|TRBV2|-|-
CASSEEQLQETQYF
TGTGCCAGCAGTGAGGAGCAGCTCCAAGAGACCCAGTACTTC
>TRBJ2-3|TRBV5-1|-|TRBD1
CASSSGTGASTDTQYF
TGCGCCAGCAGCTCGGGGACAGGGGCTAGCACAGATACGCAGTATTTT
>TRBJ2-3|TRBV7-3|-|-
CASSPFASTDTQYF
TGTGCCAGCAGCCCCTTTGCGAGCACAGATACGCAGTATTTT
>TRBJ1-1|TRBV7-3|-|-
CASSLNGLNTEAFF
TGTGCCAGCAGCTTAAACGGCTTGAACACTGAAGCTTTCTTT
>TRBJ1-2|TRBV7-3|-|TRBD1
CASSTNRGDGYTF
TGTGCCAGCAGCACTAACAGGGGAGATGGCTACACCTTC
>TRBJ2-3|TRBV5-8|many|-
CASSLRNTQYF
TGTGCCAGCAGCTTACGTAATACGCAGTATTTT
>TRBJ2-3|TRBV28|-|-
CASSPLARTDTQYF
TGTGCCAGCAGCCCACTAGCTCGCACAGATACGCAGTATTTT
>TRBJ2-1|TRBV20-1|once|-
CSPDTRREQFF
TGCAGCCCAGACACTAGGCGTGAGCAGTTCTTC
>TRBJ2-7|TRBV28|-|TRBD2
CASRIAGGYEQYF
TGTGCCAGCAGGATAGCGGGAGGTTACGAGCAGTACTTC
>TRBJ2-7|TRBV10-3|-|TRBD2
CASKTSTSGTYEQYF
TGTGCCTCTAAAACCTCCACTAGCGGTACCTACGAGCAGTACTTC
>TRBJ2-1|TRBV11-2|few|-
CASTVWGEQFF
TGTGCCAGCACCGTCTGGGGGGAGCAGTTCTTC
>TRBJ2-1|TRBV27|-|-
CASSTVFEQFF
TGTGCCAGCAGTACGGTGTTTGAGCAGTTCTTC
>TRBJ2-4|TRBV28|-|-
CASSLRLLAKNIQYF
TGTGCCAGCAGTTTAAGGCTACTAGCCAAAAACATTCAGTACTTC
>TRBJ2-5|TRBV7-9|-|-
CASSPWGKETQYF
TGTGCCAGCAGCCCCTGGGGTAAAGAGACCCAGTACTTC
>TRBJ1-2|TRBV7-8|-|-
CASSPWRGYDGYTF
TGTGCCAGCAGCCCTTGGAGGGGTTATGATGGCTACACCTTC
>TRBJ2-1|TRBV29-1|few|TRBD2
CSVEDSGRAGIGQFF
TGCAGCGTTGAGGATAGCGGGAGGGCCGGTATTGGGCAGTTCTTC
>TRBJ1-1|TRBV28|-|TRBD1
CASSFQGASDDTEAFF
TGTGCCAGCAGTTTTCAGGGGGCGAGCGACGACACTGAAGCTTTCTTT
>TRBJ1-5|TRBV7-8|-|-
CASSLAAEFQPQHF
TGTGCCAGCAGCTTAGCGGCAGAGTTTCAGCCCCAGCATTTT